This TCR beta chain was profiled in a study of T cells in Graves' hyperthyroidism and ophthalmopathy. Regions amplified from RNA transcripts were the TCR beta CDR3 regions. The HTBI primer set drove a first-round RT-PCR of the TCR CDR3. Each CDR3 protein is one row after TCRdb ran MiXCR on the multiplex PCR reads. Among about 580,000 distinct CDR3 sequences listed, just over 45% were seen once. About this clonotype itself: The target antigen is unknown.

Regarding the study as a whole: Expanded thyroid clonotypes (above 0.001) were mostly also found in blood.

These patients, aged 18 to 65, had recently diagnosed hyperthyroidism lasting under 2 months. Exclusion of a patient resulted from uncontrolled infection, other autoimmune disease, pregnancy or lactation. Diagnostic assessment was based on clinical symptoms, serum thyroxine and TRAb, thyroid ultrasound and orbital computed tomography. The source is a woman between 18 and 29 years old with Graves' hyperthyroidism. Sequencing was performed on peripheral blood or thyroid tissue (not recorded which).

CDR3 DNA: TGCAGTGCCGACGGGACTAGCGGGAACTACAATGAGCAGTTCTTC. Translated, it gives CSADGTSGNYNEQFF. This rearrangement joins TRBV20-1 to TRBJ2-1, with 13 bases aligning to TRBD2. Per germline, CDR1 DFQATT and CDR2 SNEGSKA (reference sequence). The V segment lost 6 bases and the J segment 3 bases; nucleotides outside the gene matches: 5. CDR3 length equals 15 residues.